This T cell receptor beta chain was recorded in a study of T cell repertoires in cytomegalovirus infection. General study findings and limits: Summed frequency of shared TCR beta families picked out CMV carriers who also had the relevant HLA.

Unmatched junction bases numbered 5, after V lost 0 bases and J lost 2 bases. The germline gives CDR1 SGHDT, CDR2 YYEEEE. The CDR3 is made up of 16 amino acids. TCRdb called the reads again in MiXCR, with one record for every CDR3 protein. The data contain hundreds of thousands of distinct CDR3 sequences, 33% of them singletons. On this clonotype: Its antigen is not identified.

The sequence was collected from a human donor in good health (CMV status not recorded). Some clones in this sample may be carry-over from other donors' samples. V is TRBV5-6 and J is TRBJ2-5; 9 bases align to TRBD2. The source material was cultured PBMCs, sampled from culture after CMV antigen stimulation. CDR3 in amino acids: CASSLAPSGIQETQYF. For the CDR3, the DNA is TGTGCCAGCAGCTTGGCGCCTAGCGGGATTCAAGAGACCCAGTACTTC.